These 22 T cell receptor beta chains were sequenced from one sample in a study of identical twins. TCRdb ran MiXCR on the 5' RACE reads and lists one entry per CDR3 protein. The sample comprises about 690,000 distinct CDR3 sequences, around 6% of which are singletons, and about 1.8% rests with the top ten. Sequenced sample: naive T cells sorted from blood. These receptors were collected from a young man in good health.

The CDR3 nucleotides are TGCAGCGTTGTGGTAGGGACAGGGGATTGGGCGGGGTCGTCTGGCTACACCTTC. This encodes CSVVVGTGDWAGSSGYTF. This sequence joins TRBV29-1 and TRBJ1-2, with 10 bases matching TRBD1. J was trimmed by 7 bases and V by 4 bases; bases with no gene match: 21. Per germline, CDR1 SQVTM and CDR2 ANQGSEA. The CDR3 spans 18 residues.

Details on this clonotype: This may be a read error, as it is one base from a much larger clone. The chain recombines TRBV20-1 with TRBJ2-7; D is undetermined. The CDR3 sequence is 13 residues long. CDR1 is DFQATT, CDR2 SNEGSKA, per germline (reference sequence). The V gene lost 2 bases and the J gene lost 0 bases, with 8 bases spanning the gap. Here the CDR3 DNA reads TGCAGTGCTAGACCCATTAGCTCCTACGAGCAGTACGTC. It codes for CSARPISSYEQYV.

This clonotype was seen at least ten times. The rearrangement joins TRBV3-1 to TRBJ2-7; D not certain. The germline V gene encodes CDR1 LGHDT and CDR2 YNNKEL (reference sequence). The CDR3 consists of 14 residues. V was pared by 1 base and J by 4 bases, with 11 bases between. The CDR3 bases are TGTGCCAGCAGCCAAGTATTTCGTACTTACGAGCAGTACTTC. It is translated as CASSQVFRTYEQYF.

This clonotype was counted between two and nine times. V gene TRBV28 combines with J gene TRBJ1-3; D is unclear. The germline gives CDR1 MDHEN, CDR2 SYDVKM. CDR3 length equals 13 residues. The V gene lost 8 bases and the J gene lost 0 bases, with 8 bases spanning the gap. The CDR3 nucleotides are TGTGCCAGCGGAGTTGGCTCTGGAAACACCATATATTTT. Its protein product is CASGVGSGNTIYF. The full variable domain, its missing parts supplied by reference TRBV28 and TRBJ1-3, is DVKVTQSSRYLVKRTGEKVFLECVQDMDHENMFWYRQDPGLGLRLIYFSYDVKMKEKGDIPEGYSVSREKKERFSLILESASTNQTSMYLCASGVGSGNTIYFGEGSWLTVV.

The rearrangement links TRBV11-2 to TRBJ2-7; unclear D gene. V shed 2 bases and J shed 5 bases, with 16 bases lying between them. The CDR3 has 15 residues. Germline values: CDR1 SGHAT, CDR2 FQNNGV. This CDR3 reads CASSLSGRFADEQYV. The CDR3 coding sequence is TGTGCCAGCAGCTTAAGTGGAAGGTTTGCTGACGAGCAGTACGTC.

This clonotype was observed a few times. The CDR3 DNA reads as TGTGCCAGCAGTCGACAGGTGGAAGAAGCTTTCTTT. This sequence encodes CASSRQVEEAFF. The chain uses TRBV12-3 or TRBV12-4 and TRBJ1-1; possibly TRBD1 for D (6 bases). The CDR3 consists of 12 residues. V lost 5 bases to trimming and J lost 8 bases, with 12 bases between them.

The table lists this clonotype with a few counts. The V and J genes are TRBV20-1 and TRBJ2-1; no clear D gene. V lost 3 bases, J lost 3 bases, and 9 bases lay in between. CDR3 length: 13 amino acids. Germline-derived CDR1 and CDR2 are DFQATT and SNEGSKA (reference sequence). CDR3 sequence: CSASETYYNEQFF. For the CDR3, the DNA is TGCAGTGCTAGTGAAACGTACTACAATGAGCAGTTCTTC.

In its sample, this clonotype was seen a few times. The chain links TRBV7-3 to TRBJ2-3; 8 nucleotides line up with TRBD1. Germline V CDR1 and CDR2: SGHTA, FQGTGA. The CDR3 loop spans 16 amino acids. V was pared by 3 bases and J by 1 base, with 6 bases of the junction left unmatched. DNA for the CDR3: TGTGCCAGCAGCTTTGGACAGGGACGGGGCACAGATACGCAGTATTTT. This sequence encodes CASSFGQGRGTDTQYF.

CDR3 loop: CASSLAGKNIQYF. CDR3 in DNA: TGTGCCAGCAGCTTAGCGGGCAAAAACATTCAGTACTTC. This rearrangement joins TRBV7-9 to TRBJ2-4; no reliable D call. The germline CDR1 and CDR2 sequences are SEHNR and FQNEAQ (reference sequence). V was pared by 0 bases and J by 3 bases, with 3 bases between. The CDR3 extends over 13 amino acids.

Only a few counts were recorded for this clonotype. CDR3 nucleotide sequence: TGTGCCAGTAGTCGCCGGGACAGGGTGGACGAGCAGTACTTC. The encoded protein is CASSRRDRVDEQYF. The chain is built from TRBV19 and TRBJ2-7, with 9 bases aligning to TRBD1. The germline gives CDR1 LNHDA, CDR2 SQIVND (reference sequence). This CDR3 comprises 14 residues. The J segment lost 5 bases and the V segment lost 5 bases, leaving 7 bases of the junction unmatched.

This clonotype has ten or more counts. The V and J genes are TRBV5-1 and TRBJ2-2, with D unclear. Germline values: CDR1 SGHRS, CDR2 YFSETQ. Trimming left V 5 bases short and J 0 bases short, with 8 bases between. The CDR3 has 14 residues. In DNA form, the CDR3 reads TGCGCCAGCAGTCCCGATGCGAACACCGGGGAGCTGTTTTTT. Its translation: CASSPDANTGELFF.

There are a few counts of this clonotype. J is TRBJ1-2 and V is TRBV2, with D unclear. CDR1 and CDR2 from the germline V gene are SNHLY and FYNNEI. Trimming left V 1 base short and J 5 bases short, with 8 bases between. The CDR3 has 13 residues. CDR3 in amino acids: CASSEETLYGYTF. CDR3 in DNA: TGTGCCAGCAGTGAAGAAACCCTATATGGCTACACCTTC.

Only one count was recorded for this clonotype. The chain joins TRBV18 to TRBJ2-7; 12 nucleotides line up with TRBD2. The CDR3 has 16 amino acids. Germline CDR1 KGHSH, CDR2 LQKENI. V lost 1 base, J lost 2 bases, and 3 bases stayed unmatched. CDR3 residues: CASSPQWTSGAYEQYF. The CDR3 nucleotides read TGTGCCAGCTCACCACAGTGGACTAGCGGGGCCTACGAGCAGTACTTC.

In its sample, this clonotype was seen a few times. This sequence joins TRBV4-2 and TRBJ1-2, with unresolved D. This CDR3 comprises 15 residues. Trimming shortened V by 0 bases and J by 8 bases, and 16 bases separated the two germline ends. Germline values: CDR1 LGHNA, CDR2 YNFKEQ. The CDR3 region is CASSQDLPTGRGYTF. In nucleotides, the CDR3 is TGTGCCAGCAGCCAAGATCTACCCACGGGGAGGGGCTACACCTTC.

The chain is built from TRBV7-9 and TRBJ2-3, with 9 bases that match TRBD2. The CDR3 is 16 residues long. V was pared by 5 bases and J by 2 bases, with 8 bases of the junction left unmatched. Germline lookup yields CDR1 SEHNR and CDR2 FQNEAQ (reference sequence). The CDR3: CASSIQSGGNTDTQYF. The CDR3 nucleotides read TGTGCCAGCAGCATACAAAGCGGGGGGAACACAGATACGCAGTATTTT.

Ten or more counts support this clonotype. This chain uses TRBV29-1 with TRBJ1-2; D may be TRBD1 (6 bases). The V and J ends lost 7 bases and 2 bases respectively, with 17 bases between them. CDR3 length: 14 amino acids. Germline V gene lookup returns CDR1 SQVTM and CDR2 ANQGSEA. The CDR3 bases are TGCAGCGGAAGCACCAGAGGGGGAAACTATGGCTACACCTTC. Amino acid sequence: CSGSTRGGNYGYTF.

The chain's CDR3 is CSVEPGQGAGYTF. CDR3 in DNA: TGCAGCGTTGAGCCGGGACAGGGGGCCGGCTACACCTTC. The gene calls are TRBV29-1 and TRBJ1-2; TRBD1 aligns across 12 bases. With V trimmed by 3 bases and J by 8 bases, 4 bases remained unmatched. CDR3 length equals 13 residues. Germline V gene data show CDR1 as SQVTM and CDR2 as ANQGSEA.

This clonotype has more than one count but fewer than ten. J is TRBJ2-2 and V is TRBV4-3, with a possible D match to TRBD2 (5 bases). The CDR3 is 16 residues long. Germline V lookup: CDR1 LGHNA, CDR2 YSLEER. Trimming left V 5 bases short and J 5 bases short, with 18 bases between. This CDR3 is CASSSSMGRPTGELFF. The CDR3 DNA reads TGCGCCAGCAGCTCAAGTATGGGGAGACCTACCGGGGAGCTGTTTTTT.

This clonotype has at least ten counts. The CDR3 DNA reads TGTGCCAGCAGAGCGAGGAGTGAAGCCTACAATGAGCAGTTCTTC. Protein: CASRARSEAYNEQFF. The chain links TRBV12-3 or TRBV12-4 to TRBJ2-1; D gene ambiguous. The length of the CDR3 is 15 residues. V dropped 6 bases and J dropped 2 bases, with 14 bases sitting between them.

This clonotype was recorded a few times. The chain links TRBV7-9 to TRBJ2-5; possibly TRBD1 for D (5 bases). The CDR3 has 14 residues. Looked up from germline, CDR1 is SEHNR and CDR2 is FQNEAQ (reference sequence). V lost 5 bases and J 4 bases, leaving 14 bases between the germline ends. This CDR3 is CASSPRWGLETQYF. The CDR3 region has the DNA TGTGCCAGCAGCCCCCGTTGGGGCCTAGAGACCCAGTACTTC. Drawing the rest from reference TRBV7-9 and TRBJ2-5, the complete variable domain is DTGVSQNPRHKITKRGQNVTFRCDPISEHNRLYWYRQTLGQGPEFLTYFQNEAQLEKSRLLSDRFSAERPKGSFSTLEIQRTEQGDSAMYLCASSPRWGLETQYFGPGTRLLVL.

This clonotype was counted ten times or more. The chain carries TRBV20-1 and TRBJ2-1; TRBD2 matches 8 bases. This CDR3 contains 15 residues. Germline V gene sequence: CDR1 DFQATT, CDR2 SNEGSKA (reference sequence). V lost 4 bases and J lost 8; bases outside the gene matches: 13. The CDR3 DNA reads TGCAGTGCTACCCTAAGGAGCGGGAGCAAAGATGAGCAGTTCTTC. Translated: CSATLRSGSKDEQFF.

This clonotype was counted many times. This chain links TRBV5-1 with TRBJ2-1; 7 positions agree with TRBD1. This CDR3 is built from 16 residues. Germline loops: CDR1 SGHRS, CDR2 YFSETQ. V trimming: 0 bases; J trimming: 7 bases; junction bases outside the gene matches: 10. CDR3 in amino acids: CASSLGDRVGENEQFF. The CDR3 nucleotides are TGCGCCAGCAGCTTGGGAGACAGGGTGGGAGAGAATGAGCAGTTCTTC.